What follows are 31 T cell receptor beta chains derived from one specimen sequenced in a study of T cells after yellow fever vaccination. TCRdb passed the 5' RACE reads through MiXCR, listing each CDR3 protein once. The sample has about 47,000 distinct CDR3 sequences, 6% to 8% seen once. The input for sequencing was CD8+ T cells sorted from PBMCs, taken approximately 16 days after the first yellow fever vaccination. The receptor source for this set is a man aged 18 to 29 who received the YFV17D yellow fever vaccine.

Note on this clonotype: Since a much larger clone is just one base distant, this may be a read error. This chain connects TRBV11-2 to TRBJ2-5, with 7 bases identical to TRBD2. V trimming: 5 bases; J trimming: 5 bases; junction bases outside the gene matches: 11. From germline, CDR1 is SGHAT and CDR2 FQNNGV. The CDR3 length is 15 residues. The CDR3 is CASSPWTSGDETQYF. In nucleotides, the CDR3 is TGTGCCAGCAGCCCCTGGACTAGTGGAGACGAGACCCAGTACTTC.

In this sample, this clonotype turned up many times. This chain uses TRBV29-1 with TRBJ2-5, with a weak D call TRBD1 (5 bases). The CDR3 consists of 14 residues. V lost 4 bases and J 1 base, leaving 13 bases between the germline ends. Germline lookup yields CDR1 SQVTM and CDR2 ANQGSEA. The CDR3 nucleotides read TGCAGCGTTGCCCCGCCAGGGATCCAAGAGACCCAGTACTTC. Encoded protein: CSVAPPGIQETQYF. Complete variable domain (other parts from reference TRBV29-1 and TRBJ2-5): SAVISQKPSRDICQRGTSLTIQCQVDSQVTMMFWYRQQPGQSLTLIATANQGSEATYESGFVIDKFPISRPNLTFSTLTVSNMSPEDSSIYLCSVAPPGIQETQYFGPGTRLLVL.

This clonotype was detected many times. The V and J genes are TRBV15 and TRBJ2-3; TRBD2 matches 13 bases. The CDR3 has 16 residues. The junction had 7 bases not matched to a gene; V was cut back by 5 bases and J by 5 bases. The germline V gene encodes CDR1 LNHNV and CDR2 YYDKDF (reference sequence). The DNA for the CDR3 is TGTGCCACCAGCGGCTGGACTAGCGGGGGCGAAGATACGCAGTATTTT. As protein: CATSGWTSGGEDTQYF. The entire variable domain, with the rest obtained from reference TRBV15 and TRBJ2-3, is as follows: DAMVIQNPRYQVTQFGKPVTLSCSQTLNHNVMYWYQQKSSQAPKLLFHYYDKDFNNEADTPDNFQSRRPNTSFCFLDIRSPGLGDTAMYLCATSGWTSGGEDTQYFGPGTRLTVL.

This clonotype was detected ten times or more. The genes are TRBV7-3 and TRBJ2-1; 7 nucleotides line up with TRBD1. The CDR3 runs to 13 residues. V lost 8 bases and J lost 0; bases outside the gene matches: 1. The germline V gene has CDR1 SGHTA and CDR2 FQGTGA. The CDR3 DNA sequence: TGTGCCAGCGGACAGGTCTCCTACAATGAGCAGTTCTTC. It translates to CASGQVSYNEQFF.

This clonotype has at least ten counts. The chain is built from TRBV5-1 and TRBJ1-6; D uncertain. This CDR3 is built from 17 residues. With 3 bases removed from V and 1 base from J, the gap between germline ends came to 14 bases. Germline assignment: CDR1 SGHRS and CDR2 YFSETQ. CDR3 coding DNA: TGCGCCAGCAGCTCCGGGGTCCTTCTTTCCTATAATTCACCCCTCCACTTT. Encoded protein: CASSSGVLLSYNSPLHF.

This chain uses TRBV11-3 with TRBJ2-1; D call uncertain. V was clipped by 5 bases and J by 4 bases, with 12 bases between them. Germline V lookup: CDR1 SGHNT, CDR2 YENEEA. The CDR3 has 14 amino acids. The CDR3: CASSDSHHYNEQFF. Written as DNA, the CDR3 is TGTGCCAGCAGCGACTCGCACCATTACAATGAGCAGTTCTTC.

The chain couples TRBV5-1 to TRBJ1-1; a possible D gene is TRBD1 (5 bases). Germline assignment: CDR1 SGHRS and CDR2 YFSETQ. CDR3 length: 17 residues. Trimming took 1 base from V and 1 from J, leaving 17 bases between them. CDR3 DNA sequence: TGCGCCAGCAGCTTGCATTTGCCAGGGCTGGGGAACACTGAAGCTTTCTTT. It encodes CASSLHLPGLGNTEAFF.

Ten or more counts support this clonotype. The chain has TRBV4-1 and TRBJ2-5; possibly TRBD1 or TRBD2 for D (6 bases each). The ends were cut back, 1 base at V and 5 bases at J, with 14 bases in the middle. The CDR3 has 15 amino acids. Germline CDR1 and CDR2: MGHRA and YSYEKL. CDR3 sequence: CASSQAPGAPETQYF. For the CDR3, the DNA is TGCGCCAGCAGCCAAGCGCCGGGGGCCCCGGAGACCCAGTACTTC.

This clonotype was counted at least ten times. The V and J genes are TRBV9 and TRBJ2-1; 7 nucleotides match TRBD2. The CDR3 consists of 14 residues. V gave up 3 bases and J gave up 3 bases; unmatched junction bases: 3. The V gene's germline CDR1 is SGDLS and CDR2 YYNGEE. CDR3 sequence: CASSAGGIYNEQFF. CDR3 in DNA: TGTGCCAGCAGCGCCGGGGGGATCTACAATGAGCAGTTCTTC.

This clonotype was counted at least ten times. The gene calls are TRBV27 and TRBJ2-1; 14 bases match TRBD2. CDR3 length: 14 amino acids. Per germline, CDR1 MNHEY and CDR2 SMNVEV (reference sequence). J was trimmed by 6 bases and V by 6 bases; bases with no gene match: 1. CDR3 DNA sequence: TGTGCCAGCAGCGGGACTAGCGGGGGCAATGAGCAGTTCTTC. Translation gives CASSGTSGGNEQFF.

This clonotype showed up many times. This sequence joins TRBV21-1 and TRBJ2-1; TRBD1, the D gene given by the table, was not confirmed from the DNA. TRBV21-1 is designated a pseudogene. The CDR3 has 16 amino acids. CDR3 nucleotides: TGTGCCAGCAGCAAAGAGAGGGGAAAACCTTACAATGAGCAGTTCTTC. Amino acids: CASSKERGKPYNEQFF.

V and J are TRBV19 and TRBJ1-1; 7 nucleotides match TRBD1. V shed 3 bases and J 2 bases; nucleotides not matched to a gene: 9. The CDR3 extends over 16 amino acids. Germline V gene data show CDR1 as LNHDA and CDR2 as SQIVND (reference sequence). The CDR3: CASSIFDRVRNTEAFF. CDR3 coding DNA: TGTGCCAGTAGTATCTTCGACAGGGTTCGAAACACTGAAGCTTTCTTT. The full variable domain, completed using reference TRBV19 and TRBJ1-1, is DGGITQSPKYLFRKEGQNVTLSCEQNLNHDAMYWYRQDPGQGLRLIYYSQIVNDFQKGDIAEGYSVSREKKESFPLTVTSAQKNPTAFYLCASSIFDRVRNTEAFFGQGTRLTVV.

The genes are TRBV11-1 and TRBJ1-2, with D possibly matching TRBD1 (6 bases). V lost 5 bases and J lost 2, with 18 bases in between. Germline assignment: CDR1 SGHAT and CDR2 FQDESV (reference sequence). The CDR3 loop spans 16 amino acids. The CDR3 DNA follows: TGTGCCAGCAGCGGAGGGGGGCAGGCCAAAAACTATGGCTACACCTTC. Its protein product is CASSGGGQAKNYGYTF.

This clonotype was counted at least ten times. The chain is built from TRBV7-8 and TRBJ1-1; D gene ambiguous. The CDR3 consists of 14 residues. Trimming cost V 2 bases and J 1 base, with 8 bases left between them. The germline V gene has CDR1 SGHVS and CDR2 FQNEAQ. The CDR3 is CASSLTAGNTEAFF. The CDR3 nucleotides read TGTGCCAGCAGCTTAACAGCAGGGAACACTGAAGCTTTCTTT. The entire variable domain, with the rest obtained from reference TRBV7-8 and TRBJ1-1, is as follows: GAGVSQSPRYKVAKRGQDVALRCDPISGHVSLFWYQQALGQGPEFLTYFQNEAQLDKSGLPSDRFFAERPEGSVSTLKIQRTQQEDSAVYLCASSLTAGNTEAFFGQGTRLTVV.

This clonotype came up a few times. The chain couples TRBV5-4 to TRBJ2-3; 7 bases are shared with TRBD1. Germline CDR1 and CDR2: SGHNT and YYREEE (reference sequence). The CDR3 runs 15 residues. The V and J ends lost 3 bases and 3 bases, in that order; junction bases with no gene match: 7. In DNA, the CDR3 is TGTGCCAGCAGCTGGGACAGTAAACGGACAGATACGCAGTATTTT. Residues: CASSWDSKRTDTQYF.

This clonotype was observed at least ten times. This chain links TRBV6-5 with TRBJ1-6; TRBD1 matches at 8 bases. The ends lost 0 bases at V and 8 bases at J; junction bases unmatched: 3. In germline, CDR1 is MNHEY, CDR2 SVGAGI. The length of the CDR3 is 15 residues. For the CDR3, the DNA is TGTGCCAGCAGTTACTCAACAGGGGGGCATTCACCCCTCCACTTT. Protein sequence: CASSYSTGGHSPLHF.

This clonotype has a count of ten or more. The V call is TRBV25-1, the J call TRBJ2-1, with D perhaps matching TRBD1 or TRBD2 (6 bases each). Germline CDR1 reads MGHDK; CDR2 reads SYGVNS. This CDR3 comprises 15 residues. V shed 8 bases and J shed 2 bases, with 16 bases lying between them. This chain's CDR3 is CASSSRGLPYNEQFF. CDR3 DNA: TGTGCCAGCTCCTCCAGGGGACTCCCCTACAATGAGCAGTTCTTC.

Many counts were recorded for this clonotype. CDR3 residues: CASTGGGPWEYF. CDR3 in DNA: TGTGCCAGCACCGGAGGGGGCCCTTGGGAGTATTTT. This sequence joins TRBV5-6 and TRBJ2-3; D might be TRBD1 (7 bases). The CDR3 length is 12 residues. Germline values: CDR1 SGHDT, CDR2 YYEEEE. The V end was cut by 6 bases, the J end by 13 bases, with 18 bases between. The complete variable domain, with remaining parts taken from reference TRBV5-6 and TRBJ2-3, reads DAGVTQSPTHLIKTRGQQVTLRCSPKSGHDTVSWYQQALGQGPQFIFQYYEEEERQRGNFPDRFSGHQFPNYSSELNVNALLLGDSALYLCASTGGGPWEYFGPGTRLTVL.

This clonotype was seen repeatedly, ten times or more. The J gene is TRBJ2-5, the V gene TRBV5-1, with D perhaps TRBD1 or TRBD2 (5 bases each). Looked up from germline, CDR1 is SGHRS and CDR2 is YFSETQ. Trimming took off 3 bases at V and 2 bases at J, with 11 bases between the two ends. The CDR3 is made up of 14 amino acids. As DNA, the CDR3 is TGCGCCAGCAGCTCTTGGGGACGGCAAGAGACCCAGTACTTC. This codes for CASSSWGRQETQYF.

The table lists this clonotype with many counts. The V and J genes are TRBV4-3 and TRBJ2-3; 8 bases are a match to TRBD2. Losses at the gene ends were 0 bases for V and 4 bases for J; bases not matched to a gene: 6. CDR3 length equals 16 residues. In germline, CDR1 is LGHNA, CDR2 YSLEER. Here the CDR3 DNA reads TGCGCCAGCAGCCAAGATCGGGGCGGGGGGTCAGATACGCAGTATTTT. This sequence encodes CASSQDRGGGSDTQYF.

This clonotype was picked up a small number of times. The chain recombines TRBV7-9 with TRBJ2-2; D gene uncertain. This CDR3 region has 14 residues. The germline V gene encodes CDR1 SEHNR and CDR2 FQNEAQ (reference sequence). V lost 0 bases and J lost 5, with 7 bases in between. The CDR3 region has the DNA TGTGCCAGCAGCTTAGCCGAATCGACCGGGGAGCTGTTTTTT. Its translation is CASSLAESTGELFF.

This clonotype showed up many times. The rearrangement links TRBV7-9 to TRBJ2-5; 10 positions agree with TRBD2. The CDR3 is 16 residues long. CDR1 and CDR2 from the germline V gene are SEHNR and FQNEAQ (reference sequence). V lost 5 bases to trimming and J lost 7 bases; unmatched junction nucleotides: 13. The CDR3 DNA is TGTGCCAGCAGCGCCCATCGGACTAGCGGAAAAGGGACCCAGTACTTC. Translation gives CASSAHRTSGKGTQYF.

This clonotype was detected a few times. The V gene is TRBV12-3 or TRBV12-4, the J gene TRBJ2-3, with 11 bases fitting TRBD2. V lost 4 bases and J lost 14; bases outside the gene matches: 17. CDR3 length: 16 amino acids. In DNA form, the CDR3 reads TGTGCCAGCAGTTCAACTAGCGGGGGCCGACTCTACCTCGTGTATTTT. It encodes CASSSTSGGRLYLVYF.

This clonotype has more than one count but fewer than ten. V usage is TRBV27 and J usage is TRBJ1-6, with unresolved D. The CDR3 covers 13 residues. The V and J ends lost 1 base and 5 bases respectively, with 3 bases between them. Germline V gene data show CDR1 as MNHEY and CDR2 as SMNVEV (reference sequence). This CDR3 reads CASSLWDNSPLHF. The CDR3 DNA reads TGTGCCAGCAGTTTATGGGATAATTCACCCCTCCACTTT.

The rearrangement uses TRBV7-9 and TRBJ2-7, with TRBD2 identical over 8 bases. V was pared by 5 bases and J by 2 bases, with 8 bases of the junction left unmatched. The CDR3 runs 15 residues. Germline V CDR1 and CDR2: SEHNR, FQNEAQ (reference sequence). CDR3 sequence: CASSPTGGAAYEQYF. CDR3 sequence (DNA): TGTGCCAGCAGCCCTACCGGGGGGGCCGCCTACGAGCAGTACTTC.

This clonotype was detected many times. The chain couples TRBV27 to TRBJ2-7, with 10 bases identical to TRBD2. The J segment lost 3 bases and the V segment lost 5 bases, leaving 4 bases of the junction unmatched. Germline V CDR1 and CDR2: MNHEY, SMNVEV (reference sequence). This CDR3 comprises 14 residues. The CDR3 region is CASSPGLAIYEQYF. CDR3 sequence (DNA): TGTGCCAGCAGTCCGGGACTAGCGATCTACGAGCAGTACTTC.

This clonotype was recorded many times. The genes are TRBV29-1 and TRBJ2-5; D possibly uses TRBD1 or TRBD2 (5 bases each). Trimming removed 7 bases at V and 5 bases at J, with 11 bases between. The length of the CDR3 is 11 residues. Germline V gene sequence: CDR1 SQVTM, CDR2 ANQGSEA. The CDR3 DNA sequence: TGCAGCGCCCCAGAGGGGGAGACCCAGTACTTC. Translating it yields CSAPEGETQYF.

The rearrangement joins TRBV4-3 to TRBJ1-3; 9 nucleotides line up with TRBD1. This CDR3 contains 15 residues. Germline V gives CDR1 LGHNA, CDR2 YSLEER. The junction had 3 bases not matched to a gene; V was cut back by 3 bases and J by 3 bases. The CDR3 protein is CASSQLTGGGNTIYF. CDR3 nucleotides: TGCGCCAGCAGCCAGTTGACAGGGGGTGGAAACACCATATATTTT.

This clonotype was seen at least ten times. This rearrangement joins TRBV7-9 to TRBJ2-5; D unclear. Trimming stripped 3 bases from V and 4 bases from J, with 6 bases between. In germline, CDR1 is SEHNR, CDR2 FQNEAQ (reference sequence). The CDR3 is 12 residues long. The CDR3 sequence: CASSLKGETQYF. The CDR3 coding sequence is TGTGCCAGCAGCTTGAAGGGAGAGACCCAGTACTTC.

This clonotype was observed many times. V usage is TRBV7-8 and J usage is TRBJ2-7, with no clear D. The V gene lost 0 bases and the J gene lost 4 bases, with 4 bases spanning the gap. CDR3 size: 12 residues. Germline V gene sequence: CDR1 SGHVS, CDR2 FQNEAQ. The CDR3 region is CASSLAEYEQYF. The CDR3 nucleotides read TGTGCCAGCAGCTTAGCGGAATACGAGCAGTACTTC. Full variable domain (missing parts from reference TRBV7-8 and TRBJ2-7): GAGVSQSPRYKVAKRGQDVALRCDPISGHVSLFWYQQALGQGPEFLTYFQNEAQLDKSGLPSDRFFAERPEGSVSTLKIQRTQQEDSAVYLCASSLAEYEQYFGPGTRLTVT.

The chain has TRBV5-4 and TRBJ2-3; D is unclear. Germline V gene sequence: CDR1 SGHNT, CDR2 YYREEE (reference sequence). The CDR3 length is 13 residues. V dropped 10 bases and J dropped 2 bases, with 14 bases sitting between them. The CDR3 is CAGSPRPTDTQYF. Here the CDR3 DNA reads TGTGCCGGCTCCCCTCGGCCCACAGATACGCAGTATTTT.